The 8 T cell receptor beta chains presented below share a single source sample, sequenced in a study of somatic mutations in cytotoxic T cells in rheumatoid arthritis. Sequencing was performed with immunoSEQ multiplex PCR; in TCRdb, only in-frame clones are kept and a portion is missing. The sample lists 3,500 to 5,000 clones, approximately 93% seen once, with 7.5% to 9.5% in the top ten. Sequenced: CD8+ T cells sorted from blood. These receptors were taken from a woman aged 55-69 years with rheumatoid arthritis.

V and J are TRBV27 and TRBJ1-2; TRBD1 aligns across 8 bases. The length of the CDR3 is 14 residues. The germline V gene has CDR1 MNHEY and CDR2 SMNVEV (reference sequence). With V trimmed by 4 bases and J by 4 bases, 5 bases remained unmatched. The CDR3 region is CASSWGGQGYGYTF. The CDR3 DNA follows: TGTGCCAGCAGTTGGGGAGGACAGGGCTATGGCTACACCTTC.

The V call is TRBV27, the J call TRBJ2-3, with D tentatively TRBD2 (7 bases). Germline-derived CDR1 and CDR2 are MNHEY and SMNVEV (reference sequence). Trimming left V 1 base short and J 0 bases short, with 17 bases between. The CDR3 is 18 amino acids. The DNA for the CDR3 is TGTGCCAGCAGTTTATTAGGTGTCGGGGGGCCTAGCACAGATACGCAGTATTTT. It encodes CASSLLGVGGPSTDTQYF.

This sequence joins TRBV5-6 and TRBJ1-1; D is unresolved. The CDR3 runs 13 residues. Trimming pared 6 bases from V and 7 bases from J, leaving 16 bases between. CDR1 is SGHDT and CDR2 is YYEEEE in the germline V gene. This CDR3 reads CASTSEGSLEAFF. The CDR3, as DNA: TGTGCCAGCACCTCTGAGGGCAGTCTTGAAGCTTTCTTT.

The chain has TRBV13 and TRBJ2-7; TRBD2 agrees at 12 bases. The CDR3 totals 15 residues. Losses at the gene ends were 2 bases for V and 6 bases for J; bases not matched to a gene: 5. Germline values: CDR1 PRHDT, CDR2 FYEKMQ (reference sequence). The CDR3 here is CASSLRLAGEGEQYV. CDR3 coding DNA: TGTGCCAGCAGCTTAAGACTAGCGGGGGAGGGCGAGCAGTACGTC.

The rearrangement links TRBV4-1 to TRBJ1-1; tentative D call: TRBD1 (5 bases). Germline values: CDR1 MGHRA, CDR2 YSYEKL. V was trimmed by 1 base and J by 8 bases, leaving 26 bases between them. The CDR3 has 18 residues. The CDR3 region has the DNA TGCGCCAGCAGCCAAGCCCCTATGGGTGGGGCCCCGGGTTCCGAAGCTTTCTTT. Translating gives CASSQAPMGGAPGSEAFF.

This chain links TRBV15 with TRBJ2-3, with TRBD2 identical over 8 bases. The J segment lost 4 bases and the V segment lost 0 bases, leaving 9 bases of the junction unmatched. Germline CDR1 reads LNHNV; CDR2 reads YYDKDF (reference sequence). There are 17 residues in the CDR3. The CDR3 spells CATSRDRGGNRADTQYF. The CDR3 nucleotides read TGTGCCACCAGCAGAGATCGCGGGGGGAATCGGGCAGATACGCAGTATTTT.

The V call is TRBV6-1, the J call TRBJ2-4; 10 bases are a match to TRBD2. The J segment lost 0 bases and the V segment lost 2 bases, leaving 10 bases of the junction unmatched. The CDR3 runs to 19 residues. Germline V gives CDR1 MNHNS, CDR2 SASEGT. The CDR3 is CASSEKGGLAELAKNIQYF. DNA for the CDR3: TGTGCCAGCAGTGAAAAAGGCGGACTAGCGGAATTAGCCAAAAACATTCAGTACTTC.

The gene calls are TRBV11-3 and TRBJ2-1, with D possibly TRBD1 on 7 matching bases. Germline CDR1 is SGHNT and CDR2 is YENEEA. There are 17 residues in the CDR3. Trimming cost V 4 bases and J 4 bases, with 20 bases left between them. In DNA form, the CDR3 reads TGTGCCAGCAGCTCGTCGCGCGGGACAGCGAAATACAATGAGCAGTTCTTC. As protein: CASSSSRGTAKYNEQFF.